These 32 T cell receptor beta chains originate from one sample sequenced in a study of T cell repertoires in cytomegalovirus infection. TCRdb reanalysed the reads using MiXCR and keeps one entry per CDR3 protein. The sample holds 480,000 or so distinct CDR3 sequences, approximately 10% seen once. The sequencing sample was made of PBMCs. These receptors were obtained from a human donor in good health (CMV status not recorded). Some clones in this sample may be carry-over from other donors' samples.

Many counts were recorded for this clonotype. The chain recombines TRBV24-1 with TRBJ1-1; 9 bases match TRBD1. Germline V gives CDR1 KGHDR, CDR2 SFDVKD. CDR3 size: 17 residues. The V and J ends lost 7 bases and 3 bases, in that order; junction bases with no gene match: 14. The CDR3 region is CATRDRDRECGDTEAFF. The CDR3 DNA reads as TGTGCCACCAGGGACCGGGACAGGGAATGTGGCGACACTGAAGCTTTCTTT.

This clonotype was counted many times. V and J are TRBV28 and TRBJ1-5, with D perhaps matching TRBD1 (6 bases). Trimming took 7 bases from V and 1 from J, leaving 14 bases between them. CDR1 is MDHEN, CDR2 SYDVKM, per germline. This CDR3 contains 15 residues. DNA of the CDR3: TGTGCCAGCATCCGAGGGGGGCCGAGCAATCAGCCCCAGCATTTT. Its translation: CASIRGGPSNQPQHF.

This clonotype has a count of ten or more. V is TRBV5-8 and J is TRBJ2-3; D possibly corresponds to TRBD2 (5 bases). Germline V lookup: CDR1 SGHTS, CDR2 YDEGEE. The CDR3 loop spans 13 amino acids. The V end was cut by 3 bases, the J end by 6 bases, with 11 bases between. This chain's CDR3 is CASSSREPDTQYF. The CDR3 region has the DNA TGTGCCAGCAGCTCGAGGGAACCGGATACGCAGTATTTT.

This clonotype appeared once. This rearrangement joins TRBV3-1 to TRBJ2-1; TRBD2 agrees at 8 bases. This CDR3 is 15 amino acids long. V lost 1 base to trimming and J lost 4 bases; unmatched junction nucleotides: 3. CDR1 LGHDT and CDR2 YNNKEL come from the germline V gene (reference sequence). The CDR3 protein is CASSQAAGVYNEQFF. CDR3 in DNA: TGTGCCAGCAGCCAAGCAGCGGGAGTTTACAATGAGCAGTTCTTC.

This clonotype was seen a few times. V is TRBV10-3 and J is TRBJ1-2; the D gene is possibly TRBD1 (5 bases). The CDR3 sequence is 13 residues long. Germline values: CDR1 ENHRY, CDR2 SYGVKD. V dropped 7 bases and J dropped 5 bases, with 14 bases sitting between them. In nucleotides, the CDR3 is TGTGCCATCAACTCCGGGACCCAGTATGGCTACACCTTC. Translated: CAINSGTQYGYTF.

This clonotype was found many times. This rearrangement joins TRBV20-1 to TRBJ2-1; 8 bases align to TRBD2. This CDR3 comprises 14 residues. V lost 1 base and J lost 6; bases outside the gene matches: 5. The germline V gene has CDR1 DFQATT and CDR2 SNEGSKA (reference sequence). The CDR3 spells CSARVGGGSNEQFF. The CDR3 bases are TGCAGTGCTAGAGTTGGCGGGGGGTCCAATGAGCAGTTCTTC.

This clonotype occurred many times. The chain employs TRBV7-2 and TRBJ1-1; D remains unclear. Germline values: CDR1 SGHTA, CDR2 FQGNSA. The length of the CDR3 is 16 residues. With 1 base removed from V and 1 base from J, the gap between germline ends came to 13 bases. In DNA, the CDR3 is TGTGCCAGCAGCTTAGACGGCGGTCTTACGAACACTGAAGCTTTCTTT. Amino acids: CASSLDGGLTNTEAFF.

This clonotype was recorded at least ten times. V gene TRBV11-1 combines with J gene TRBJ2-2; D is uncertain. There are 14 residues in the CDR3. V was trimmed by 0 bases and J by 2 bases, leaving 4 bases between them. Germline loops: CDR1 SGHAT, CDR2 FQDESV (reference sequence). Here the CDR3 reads CASSLAINTGELFF. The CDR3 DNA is TGTGCCAGCAGCTTAGCGATCAACACCGGGGAGCTGTTTTTT. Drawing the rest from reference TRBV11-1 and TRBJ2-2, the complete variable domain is EAEVAQSPRYKITEKSQAVAFWCDPISGHATLYWYRQILGQGPELLVQFQDESVVDDSQLPKDRFSAERLKGVDSTLKIQPAELGDSAMYLCASSLAINTGELFFGEGSRLTVL.

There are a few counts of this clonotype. CDR3 in DNA: TGCAGCGTTGAAGCCCCACAGGGGGCCCCGTACGAGCAGTACTTC. This translates into CSVEAPQGAPYEQYF. The chain couples TRBV29-1 to TRBJ2-7, with 9 bases that match TRBD1. This CDR3 is 15 amino acids long. Germline CDR1 and CDR2: SQVTM and ANQGSEA. Trimming cost V 1 base and J 4 bases; bases outside gene matches: 8.

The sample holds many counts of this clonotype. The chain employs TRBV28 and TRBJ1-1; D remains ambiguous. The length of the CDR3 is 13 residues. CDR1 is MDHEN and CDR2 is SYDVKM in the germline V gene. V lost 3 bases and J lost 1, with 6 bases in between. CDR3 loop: CASSFTANTEAFF. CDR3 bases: TGTGCCAGCAGTTTCACGGCGAACACTGAAGCTTTCTTT.

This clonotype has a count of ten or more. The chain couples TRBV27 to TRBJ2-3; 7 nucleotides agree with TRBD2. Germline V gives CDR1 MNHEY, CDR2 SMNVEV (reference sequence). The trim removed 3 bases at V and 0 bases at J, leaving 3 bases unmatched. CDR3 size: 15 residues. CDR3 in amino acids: CASSLREFSTDTQYF. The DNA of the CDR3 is TGTGCCAGCAGTTTGCGGGAGTTTAGCACAGATACGCAGTATTTT.

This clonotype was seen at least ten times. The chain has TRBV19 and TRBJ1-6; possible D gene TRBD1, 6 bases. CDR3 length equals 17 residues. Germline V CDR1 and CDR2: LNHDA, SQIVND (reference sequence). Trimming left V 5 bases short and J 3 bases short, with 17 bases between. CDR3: CASSEDRTASYNSPLHF. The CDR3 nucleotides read TGTGCCAGTAGTGAAGACAGGACCGCTAGCTATAATTCACCCCTCCACTTT.

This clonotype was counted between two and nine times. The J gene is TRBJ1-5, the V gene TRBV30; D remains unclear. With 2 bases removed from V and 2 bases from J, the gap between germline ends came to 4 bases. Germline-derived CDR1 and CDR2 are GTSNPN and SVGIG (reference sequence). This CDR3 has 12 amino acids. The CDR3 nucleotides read TGTGCCTGGAGTAGTGGCAATCAGCCCCAGCATTTT. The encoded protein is CAWSSGNQPQHF.

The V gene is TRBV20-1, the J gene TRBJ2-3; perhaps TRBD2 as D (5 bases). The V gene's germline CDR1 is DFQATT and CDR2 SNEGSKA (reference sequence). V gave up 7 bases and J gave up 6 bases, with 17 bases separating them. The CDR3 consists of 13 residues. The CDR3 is CSERPGTGDTQYF. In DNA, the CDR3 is TGCAGTGAACGACCGGGAACGGGGGATACGCAGTATTTT.

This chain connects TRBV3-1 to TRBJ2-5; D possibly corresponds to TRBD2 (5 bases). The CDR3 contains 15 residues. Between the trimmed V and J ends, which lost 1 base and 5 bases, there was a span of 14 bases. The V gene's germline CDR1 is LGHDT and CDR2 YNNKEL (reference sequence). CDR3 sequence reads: CASSQGTGSGETQYF. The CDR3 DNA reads TGTGCCAGCAGCCAAGGGACGGGATCTGGCGAGACCCAGTACTTC.

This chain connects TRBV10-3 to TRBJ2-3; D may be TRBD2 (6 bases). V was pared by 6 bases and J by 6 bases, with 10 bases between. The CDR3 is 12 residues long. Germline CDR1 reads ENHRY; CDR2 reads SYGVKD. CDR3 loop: CAIRGGMDTQYF. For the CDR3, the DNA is TGTGCCATCAGAGGCGGGATGGATACGCAGTATTTT.

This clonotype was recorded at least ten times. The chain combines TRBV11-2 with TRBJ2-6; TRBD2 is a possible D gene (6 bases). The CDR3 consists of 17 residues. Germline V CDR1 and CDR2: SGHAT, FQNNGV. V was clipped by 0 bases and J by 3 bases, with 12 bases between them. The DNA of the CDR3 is TGTGCCAGCAGCTTAGATCTGGGGGGAGTTGGGGCCAACGTCCTGACTTTC. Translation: CASSLDLGGVGANVLTF.

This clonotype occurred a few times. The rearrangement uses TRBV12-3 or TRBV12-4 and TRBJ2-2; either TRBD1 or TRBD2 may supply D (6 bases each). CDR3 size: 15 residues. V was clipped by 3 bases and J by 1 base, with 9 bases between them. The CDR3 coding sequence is TGTGCCAGCAGTTTTGGGGGGCTGAACACCGGGGAGCTGTTTTTT. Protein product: CASSFGGLNTGELFF.

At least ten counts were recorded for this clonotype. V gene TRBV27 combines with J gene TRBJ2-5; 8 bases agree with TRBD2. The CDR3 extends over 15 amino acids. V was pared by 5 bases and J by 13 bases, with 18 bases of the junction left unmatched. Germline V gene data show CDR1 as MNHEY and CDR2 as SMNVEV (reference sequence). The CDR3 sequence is CASSPSGASGFPGYF. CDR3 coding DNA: TGTGCCAGCAGTCCCTCAGGGGCTAGCGGGTTCCCGGGGTACTTC.

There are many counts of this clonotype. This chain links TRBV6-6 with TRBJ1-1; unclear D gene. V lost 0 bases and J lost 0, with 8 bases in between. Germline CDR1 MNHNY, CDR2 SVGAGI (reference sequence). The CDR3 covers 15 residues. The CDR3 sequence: CASSYSGQVNTEAFF. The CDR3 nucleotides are TGTGCCAGCAGTTACTCGGGTCAGGTGAACACTGAAGCTTTCTTT.

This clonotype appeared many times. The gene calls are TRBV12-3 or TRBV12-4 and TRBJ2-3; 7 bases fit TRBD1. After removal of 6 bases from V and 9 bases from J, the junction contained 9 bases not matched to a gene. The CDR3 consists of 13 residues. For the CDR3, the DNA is TGTGCCAGCAGGCACTTAGGGGACAGAACGCAGTATTTT. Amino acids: CASRHLGDRTQYF.

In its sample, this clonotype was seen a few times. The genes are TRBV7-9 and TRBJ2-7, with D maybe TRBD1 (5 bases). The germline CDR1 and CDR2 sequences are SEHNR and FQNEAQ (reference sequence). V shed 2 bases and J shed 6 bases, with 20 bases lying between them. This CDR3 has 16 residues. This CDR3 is CASSLRRGREGGEQYF. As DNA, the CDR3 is TGTGCCAGCAGCTTACGCCGTGGCAGGGAAGGTGGCGAGCAGTACTTC. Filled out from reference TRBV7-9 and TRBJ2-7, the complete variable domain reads DTGVSQNPRHKITKRGQNVTFRCDPISEHNRLYWYRQTLGQGPEFLTYFQNEAQLEKSRLLSDRFSAERPKGSFSTLEIQRTEQGDSAMYLCASSLRRGREGGEQYFGPGTRLTVT.

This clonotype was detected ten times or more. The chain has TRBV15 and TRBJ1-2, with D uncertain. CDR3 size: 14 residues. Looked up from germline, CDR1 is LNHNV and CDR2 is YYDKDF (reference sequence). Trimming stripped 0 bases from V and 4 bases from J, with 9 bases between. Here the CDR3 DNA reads TGTGCCACCAGCAGAGATCGTGAGTTCTATGGCTACACCTTC. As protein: CATSRDREFYGYTF. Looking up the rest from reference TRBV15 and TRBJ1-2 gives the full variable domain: DAMVIQNPRYQVTQFGKPVTLSCSQTLNHNVMYWYQQKSSQAPKLLFHYYDKDFNNEADTPDNFQSRRPNTSFCFLDIRSPGLGDTAMYLCATSRDREFYGYTFGSGTRLTVV.

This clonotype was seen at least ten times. This CDR3 reads CASSLLAGVSDTQYF. The DNA for the CDR3 is TGTGCCAGCAGTTTACTAGCGGGGGTTTCAGATACGCAGTATTTT. V and J are TRBV6-2 or TRBV6-3 and TRBJ2-3, with 11 bases matching TRBD2. Germline V gene lookup returns CDR1 MNHEY and CDR2 SVGEGT. There are 15 residues in the CDR3. J lost 4 bases, V lost 4 bases, and 4 bases had no gene match.

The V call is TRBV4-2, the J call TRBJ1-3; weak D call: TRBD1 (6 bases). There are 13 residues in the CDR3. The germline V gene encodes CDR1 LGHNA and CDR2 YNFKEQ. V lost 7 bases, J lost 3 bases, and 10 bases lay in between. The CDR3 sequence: CASKNRDGNTIYF. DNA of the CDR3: TGTGCCAGCAAGAACAGGGATGGAAACACCATATATTTT.

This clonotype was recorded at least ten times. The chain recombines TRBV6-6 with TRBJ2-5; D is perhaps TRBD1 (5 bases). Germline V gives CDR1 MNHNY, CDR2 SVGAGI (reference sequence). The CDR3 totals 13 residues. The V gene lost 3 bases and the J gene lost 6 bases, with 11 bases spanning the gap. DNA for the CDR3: TGTGCCAGCAGTTATCGGACACACCAGACCCAGTACTTC. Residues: CASSYRTHQTQYF.

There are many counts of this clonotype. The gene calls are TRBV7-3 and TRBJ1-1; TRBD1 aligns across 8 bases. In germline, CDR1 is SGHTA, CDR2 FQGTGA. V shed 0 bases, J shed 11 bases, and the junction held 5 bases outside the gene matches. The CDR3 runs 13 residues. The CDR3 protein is CASSLTQGARAFF. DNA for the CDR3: TGTGCCAGCAGCTTAACGCAGGGGGCGCGGGCTTTCTTT.

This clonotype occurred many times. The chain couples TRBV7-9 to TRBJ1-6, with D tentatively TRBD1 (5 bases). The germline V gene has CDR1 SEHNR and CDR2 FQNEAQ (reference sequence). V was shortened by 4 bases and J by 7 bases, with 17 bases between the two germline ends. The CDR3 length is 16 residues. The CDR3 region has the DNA TGTGCCAGCAGCTCCGGGACGGCCTCGGGGAATTCACCCCTCCACTTT. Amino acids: CASSSGTASGNSPLHF. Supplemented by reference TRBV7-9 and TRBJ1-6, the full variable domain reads DTGVSQNPRHKITKRGQNVTFRCDPISEHNRLYWYRQTLGQGPEFLTYFQNEAQLEKSRLLSDRFSAERPKGSFSTLEIQRTEQGDSAMYLCASSSGTASGNSPLHFGNGTRLTVT.

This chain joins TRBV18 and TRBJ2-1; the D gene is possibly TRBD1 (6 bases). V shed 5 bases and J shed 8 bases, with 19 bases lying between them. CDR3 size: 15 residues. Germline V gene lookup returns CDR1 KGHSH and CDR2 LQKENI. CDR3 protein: CASSLIGGRGHEQFF. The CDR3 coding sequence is TGTGCCAGCTCATTAATTGGGGGCCGGGGACATGAGCAGTTCTTC.

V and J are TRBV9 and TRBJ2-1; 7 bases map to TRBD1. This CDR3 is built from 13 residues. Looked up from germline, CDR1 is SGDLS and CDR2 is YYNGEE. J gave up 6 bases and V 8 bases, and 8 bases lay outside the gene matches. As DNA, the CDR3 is TGTGCCAGTCGTGGACAGGACTTCAATGAGCAGTTCTTC. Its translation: CASRGQDFNEQFF.

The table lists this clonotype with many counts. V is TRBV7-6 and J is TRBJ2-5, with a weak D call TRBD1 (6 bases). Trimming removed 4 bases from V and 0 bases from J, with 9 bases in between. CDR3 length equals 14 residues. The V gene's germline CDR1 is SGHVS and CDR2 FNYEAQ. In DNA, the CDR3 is TGTGCCAGCAGCTCCCGGACAGACCAAGAGACCCAGTACTTC. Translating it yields CASSSRTDQETQYF. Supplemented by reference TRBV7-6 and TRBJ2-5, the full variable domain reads GAGVSQSPRYKVTKRGQDVALRCDPISGHVSLYWYRQALGQGPEFLTYFNYEAQQDKSGLPNDRFSAERPEGSISTLTIQRTEQRDSAMYRCASSSRTDQETQYFGPGTRLLVL.

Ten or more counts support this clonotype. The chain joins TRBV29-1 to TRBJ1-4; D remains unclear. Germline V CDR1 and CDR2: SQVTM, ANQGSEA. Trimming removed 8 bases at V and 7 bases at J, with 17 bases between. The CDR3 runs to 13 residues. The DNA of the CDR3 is TGCAGCTCCACGCTCGGGTTGGGTGAAAAACTGTTTTTT. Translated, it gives CSSTLGLGEKLFF.